A single sample gave rise to the 3 T cell receptor beta chains below, sequenced in a study of blood T cell repertoires in COVID-19. The method was immunoSEQ multiplex PCR; TCRdb's version includes in-frame clones alone and lacks a portion of them. This sample has 30,000 to 40,000 clones; around four fifths occur once, and the top ten carry roughly 5%. The sequenced sample consisted of peripheral blood. The receptors shown here come from a middle-aged man with active COVID-19.

V gene TRBV21-1 combines with J gene TRBJ2-3; TRBD2 is the table's D call, not checked against the DNA. TRBV21-1 is annotated as a pseudogene. This CDR3 is built from 15 residues. The CDR3, as DNA: TGTGCCAGCAGCAAGACTAGCAGGTCCACGTATACGCAGTATTTT. Translation: CASSKTSRSTYTQYF.

This chain links TRBV10-2 with TRBJ2-7; 7 nucleotides line up with TRBD2. Trimming cost V 0 bases and J 4 bases; bases outside gene matches: 6. Germline CDR1 and CDR2: WSHSY and SAAADI. The CDR3 consists of 15 residues. The CDR3 loop reads CASSESRGGRYEQYF. The CDR3 coding sequence is TGCGCCAGCAGTGAGTCGCGCGGGGGTCGTTACGAGCAGTACTTC.

The rearrangement joins TRBV4-3 to TRBJ1-6, with a tentative D call TRBD1 (6 bases). Looked up from germline, CDR1 is LGHNA and CDR2 is YSLEER. This CDR3 has 15 amino acids. V was clipped by 0 bases and J by 10 bases, with 13 bases between them. CDR3 sequence reads: CASSQDIRGGSPLHF. In nucleotides, the CDR3 is TGCGCCAGCAGCCAAGATATTAGGGGGGGCTCACCCCTCCACTTT.